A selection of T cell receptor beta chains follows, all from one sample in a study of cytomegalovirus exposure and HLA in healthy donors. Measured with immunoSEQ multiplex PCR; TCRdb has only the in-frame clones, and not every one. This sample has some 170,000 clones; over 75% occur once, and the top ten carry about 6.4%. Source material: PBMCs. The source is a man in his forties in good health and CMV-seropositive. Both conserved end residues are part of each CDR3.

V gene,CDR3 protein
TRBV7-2,CASSLAGHYSNQPQHF
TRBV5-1,CASSPTGDTEAFF
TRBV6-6,CASSPGGGSYNEQFF
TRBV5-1,CASSLTSGTSGELFF
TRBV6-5,CASSRLTSVRSEQYF
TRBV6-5,CASSPGGDNQPQHF
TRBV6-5,CASRRRLGNQPQHF
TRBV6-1,CASGASGSLGTQYF
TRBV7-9,CASSYLAGGSYEQYF
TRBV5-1,CASSTDRGTYNEQFF
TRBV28,CASRPRDRSNQPQHF
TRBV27,CASSLWGGDQPQHF
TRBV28,CASTNPGLAVNEQFF
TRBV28,CASRLNRGTGELFF
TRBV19,CASSRGQGNTEAFF
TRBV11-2,CASSSRGGRSPLHF
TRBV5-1,CASRSSQVPYEQYF
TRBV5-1,CASSFRTSAQETQYF
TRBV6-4,CASSPTSATGELFF
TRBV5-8,CASSSLSGIYEQYF
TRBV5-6,CASNRQGEGTQYF
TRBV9,CASSPSGSTDTQHF
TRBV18,CASSPDRVYGYTF
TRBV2,CASRSTSGREGTQYF
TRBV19,CASTRQGAPGETQYF
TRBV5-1,CASSRARGSSGSEQYF
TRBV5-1,CASFYLAGHSYNEQFF
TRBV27,CASTPLASGTNEQFF
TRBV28,CASSSQMNQPQHF
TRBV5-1,CASSLTSGTVGELFF
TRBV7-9,CASSLQQGEETQYF
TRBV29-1,CSVSAGGLTDTQYF
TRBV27,CARDRMGQAPPGGSGNTIYF
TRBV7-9,CASSLSGRARNTQYF
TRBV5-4,CASSGAGNSYEQYF
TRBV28,CASSRTYEQYF
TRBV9,CASSASRQGAAGTNEKLFF
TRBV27,CASSLLGREFIQYF
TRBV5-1,CASSVQVGETQYF
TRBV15,CATSRDQGRHGYTF
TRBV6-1,CASRRTGLNYGYTF
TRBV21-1,CASSKGQGANQPQHF